A single sample gave rise to the 7 T cell receptor beta chains below, sequenced in a study of blood T cell repertoires in COVID-19. Using immunoSEQ multiplex PCR, the repertoire was profiled, and TCRdb retains in-frame clones only, with some absent. Altogether hundreds of thousands of clones are present, 85% to 90% being singletons, with the ten largest covering roughly 7.3%. The material sequenced was peripheral blood. These receptors originate from a woman in her forties or fifties with COVID-19, enrolled during active disease.

The rearrangement links TRBV6-6 to TRBJ1-3; D possibly corresponds to TRBD1 (5 bases). Between the trimmed V and J ends, which lost 6 bases and 0 bases, there was a span of 12 bases. The CDR3 has 15 residues. Germline lookup yields CDR1 MNHNY and CDR2 SVGAGI (reference sequence). The CDR3 region has the DNA TGTGCCAGCAGGCGACGGGGGACCTCTGGAAACACCATATATTTT. Its protein product is CASRRRGTSGNTIYF.

The chain carries TRBV18 and TRBJ1-1; the D gene is possibly TRBD1 (6 bases). CDR3 length: 15 residues. Trimming shortened V by 0 bases and J by 11 bases, and 19 bases separated the two germline ends. Looked up from germline, CDR1 is KGHSH and CDR2 is LQKENI. The CDR3 loop reads CASSPPFPRGGWAFF. The CDR3 nucleotides read TGTGCCAGCTCACCACCATTCCCCAGGGGCGGCTGGGCTTTCTTT. Supplemented by reference TRBV18 and TRBJ1-1, the full variable domain reads NAGVMQNPRHLVRRRGQEARLRCSPMKGHSHVYWYRQLPEEGLKFMVYLQKENIIDESGMPKERFSAEFPKEGPSILRIQQVVRGDSAAYFCASSPPFPRGGWAFFGQGTRLTVV.

This rearrangement joins TRBV3-1 (or the pseudogene TRBV3-2) to TRBJ2-1, with a tentative D call TRBD1 (6 bases). Germline CDR1 is LGHDT and CDR2 is YNNKEL (reference sequence). The CDR3 runs to 15 residues. The germline V and J ends were trimmed by 0 bases and 10 bases, with 16 bases remaining between them. The CDR3 loop is CASSQDLRYGQEQFF. CDR3 nucleotide sequence: TGTGCCAGCAGCCAAGATCTGCGCTACGGACAGGAGCAGTTCTTC.

A word on this clone: At the DNA level, this CDR3 is encoded by other sequences in the same sample as well. This chain uses TRBV5-1 with TRBJ2-1; TRBD2 matches at 10 bases. J was trimmed by 6 bases and V by 2 bases; bases with no gene match: 5. The CDR3 is 15 amino acids. Germline V gene sequence: CDR1 SGHRS, CDR2 YFSETQ. The CDR3 protein is CASSLGLAGVNEQFF. DNA for the CDR3: TGCGCCAGCAGCTTAGGCCTAGCGGGGGTCAATGAGCAGTTCTTC. The whole variable domain, filled in from reference TRBV5-1 and TRBJ2-1, reads KAGVTQTPRYLIKTRGQQVTLSCSPISGHRSVSWYQQTPGQGLQFLFEYFSETQRNKGNFPGRFSGRQFSNSRSEMNVSTLELGDSALYLCASSLGLAGVNEQFFGPGTRLTVL.

The V call is TRBV5-1, the J call TRBJ2-5; TRBD1 aligns across 8 bases. Germline CDR1 reads SGHRS; CDR2 reads YFSETQ. The CDR3 consists of 14 residues. J was trimmed by 5 bases and V by 4 bases; bases with no gene match: 7. CDR3 DNA sequence: TGCGCCAGCAGCCCCGGGACAGGTGGGGAGACCCAGTACTTC. This sequence encodes CASSPGTGGETQYF.

The chain uses TRBV24-1 and TRBJ2-1; 7 bases are shared with TRBD2. Germline loops: CDR1 KGHDR, CDR2 SFDVKD. V dropped 4 bases and J dropped 5; count of bases not matched to a gene: 13. This CDR3 spans 17 amino acids. The CDR3 protein is CATSDRTSGESDNEQFF. CDR3 in DNA: TGTGCCACCAGTGACCGAACCAGCGGGGAATCCGACAATGAGCAGTTCTTC.

The chain recombines TRBV19 with TRBJ2-1, with a possible D match to TRBD1 (6 bases). The CDR3 is 15 amino acids. The ends were cut back, 0 bases at V and 8 bases at J, with 14 bases in the middle. Germline V gene lookup returns CDR1 LNHDA and CDR2 SQIVND (reference sequence). In DNA, the CDR3 is TGTGCCAGTAGTATAGATGGGGGCGTTTTCTATGAGCAGTTCTTC. As protein: CASSIDGGVFYEQFF.